These 6 T cell receptor beta chains were all obtained from the same sample, sequenced in a study of STAT5B mutations in CD4+ large granular lymphocyte leukemia. The protocol was immunoSEQ multiplex PCR, while the TCRdb copy is restricted to in-frame clones and leaves out a portion. In the table there are 38,000 or so clones, roughly 85% of which are singletons. The sample was CD4+ T cells from blood buffy coats. These receptor sequences come from a human donor in good health.

This clone has just one count. The chain links TRBV2 to TRBJ2-5; D is possibly TRBD2 (5 bases). V lost 4 bases and J 4 bases, leaving 16 bases between the germline ends. There are 15 residues in the CDR3. In germline, CDR1 is SNHLY, CDR2 FYNNEI. CDR3 in amino acids: CASSAVPHGRETQYF. CDR3 coding DNA: TGTGCCAGCAGTGCGGTCCCACATGGGAGAGAGACCCAGTACTTC. Together with reference TRBV2 and TRBJ2-5, the CDR3 gives the full variable domain: EPEVTQTPSHQVTQMGQEVILRCVPISNHLYFYWYRQILGQKVEFLVSFYNNEISEKSEIFDDQFSVERPDGSNFTLKIRSTKLEDSAMYFCASSAVPHGRETQYFGPGTRLLVL.

The chain has TRBV14 and TRBJ2-7, with TRBD2 matching over 7 bases. The J segment lost 6 bases and the V segment lost 3 bases, leaving 8 bases of the junction unmatched. This CDR3 spans 14 amino acids. Germline CDR1 reads SGHDN; CDR2 reads FVKESK. This CDR3 reads CASSHRDYWVEQYF. The CDR3 nucleotides are TGTGCCAGCAGCCACCGGGACTACTGGGTCGAGCAGTACTTC.

The chain is built from TRBV2 and TRBJ2-7; 7 bases are shared with TRBD1. J gave up 2 bases and V 5 bases, and 3 bases lay outside the gene matches. From germline, CDR1 is SNHLY and CDR2 FYNNEI. The CDR3 is made up of 13 amino acids. CDR3 bases: TGTGCCAGCAGTCGACAGGGTGCCTACGAGCAGTACTTC. Protein sequence: CASSRQGAYEQYF.

The genes are TRBV11-1 and TRBJ2-1, with 12 bases identical to TRBD2. The length of the CDR3 is 18 residues. CDR1 SGHAT and CDR2 FQDESV come from the germline V gene (reference sequence). The ends lost 4 bases at V and 4 bases at J; junction bases unmatched: 11. CDR3 protein: CASSSPKTSGGDYNEQFF. The CDR3 DNA reads TGTGCCAGCAGCTCACCAAAGACTAGCGGGGGCGATTACAATGAGCAGTTCTTC.

The chain recombines TRBV5-8 with TRBJ2-4; D remains unclear. Germline lookup yields CDR1 SGHTS and CDR2 YDEGEE. The CDR3 spans 14 residues. V lost 0 bases to trimming and J lost 3 bases, with 7 bases between them. The CDR3 sequence: CASSLGANKNIQYF. The CDR3 bases are TGTGCCAGCAGCTTGGGGGCGAACAAAAACATTCAGTACTTC.

The chain links TRBV11-3 to TRBJ2-7, with D hard to call. Germline-derived CDR1 and CDR2 are SGHNT and YENEEA. The CDR3 has 11 residues. V was clipped by 4 bases and J by 12 bases, with 13 bases between them. The CDR3 is CASSSRSQAYF. For the CDR3, the DNA is TGTGCCAGCAGCTCCCGCAGTCAAGCGTACTTC.